This T cell receptor (beta chain) was identified in a study of CD8+ T cells in alopecia areata. Study details: Each of the treated patients was given oral tofacitinib, 5 to 10 mg twice daily, for moderate-to-severe alopecia areata.

The study, taken as a whole, reports: The study found TCR sharing across patients less clear than in mice, possibly for HLA reasons. Clonality in lesional scalp, especially alopecia totalis/universalis, exceeded that of normal scalp.

Reverse transcribed after extraction, RNA yielded cDNA as the sequencing template. TCRdb keeps only in-frame clones here, not all; method: immunoSEQ multiplex PCR. The sample yields about 210,000 clones, roughly two fifths seen once. This CDR3 region has 14 residues. The germline V and J ends were trimmed by 5 bases and 9 bases, with 20 bases remaining between them. CDR1 is SEHNR and CDR2 is FQNEAQ in the germline V gene (reference sequence). Treatment described: oral pan-JAK inhibitor, 5-10 mg twice daily. Regarding this clone: Antigen: not known.

V gene TRBV7-9 combines with J gene TRBJ2-7; the D gene is possibly TRBD1 (6 bases). The sequencing here drew on CD4+ T cells sorted from blood, taken at week 34, from a patient treated with tofacitinib. The TCR was taken from a human donor with alopecia areata. The CDR3 sequence is CASSPGQWTQGQYF. The CDR3 nucleotides are TGTGCCAGCAGCCCCGGACAGTGGACGCAAGGGCAGTACTTC.